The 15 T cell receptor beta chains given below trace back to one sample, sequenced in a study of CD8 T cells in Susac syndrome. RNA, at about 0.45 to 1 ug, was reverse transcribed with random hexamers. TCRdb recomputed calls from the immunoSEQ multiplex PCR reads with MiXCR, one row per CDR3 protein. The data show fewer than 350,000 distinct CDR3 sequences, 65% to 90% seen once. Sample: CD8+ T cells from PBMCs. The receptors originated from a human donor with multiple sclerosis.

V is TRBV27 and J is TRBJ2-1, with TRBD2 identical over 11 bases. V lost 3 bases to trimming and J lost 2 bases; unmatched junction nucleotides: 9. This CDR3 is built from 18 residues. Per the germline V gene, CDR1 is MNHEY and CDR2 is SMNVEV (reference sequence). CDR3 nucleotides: TGTGCCAGCAGTTTCGTAGCGGGAGGGGGAAGTACCTACAATGAGCAGTTCTTC. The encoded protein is CASSFVAGGGSTYNEQFF.

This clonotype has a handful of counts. The CDR3 region has the DNA TGCGCCAGCAGCCAAGATGGGGCGGGGAGGCCCTACGAGCAGTACTTC. This translates into CASSQDGAGRPYEQYF. The chain carries TRBV4-3 and TRBJ2-7; D may be TRBD2 (6 bases). Germline V CDR1 and CDR2: LGHNA, YSLEER. This CDR3 comprises 16 residues. V was shortened by 0 bases and J by 2 bases, with 14 bases between the two germline ends.

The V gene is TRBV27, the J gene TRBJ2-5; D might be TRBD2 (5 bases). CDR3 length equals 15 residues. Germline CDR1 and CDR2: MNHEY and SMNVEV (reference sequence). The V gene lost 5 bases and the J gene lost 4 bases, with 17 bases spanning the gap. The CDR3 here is CASSPYTRVGETQYF. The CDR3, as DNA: TGTGCCAGCAGTCCGTATACTAGGGTGGGAGAGACCCAGTACTTC.

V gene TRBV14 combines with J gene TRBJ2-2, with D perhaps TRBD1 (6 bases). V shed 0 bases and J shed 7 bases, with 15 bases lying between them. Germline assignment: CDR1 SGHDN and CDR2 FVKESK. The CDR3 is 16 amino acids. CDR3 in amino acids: CASSQENRAVIGELFF. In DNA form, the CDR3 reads TGTGCCAGCAGCCAAGAAAACAGGGCAGTGATCGGGGAGCTGTTTTTT.

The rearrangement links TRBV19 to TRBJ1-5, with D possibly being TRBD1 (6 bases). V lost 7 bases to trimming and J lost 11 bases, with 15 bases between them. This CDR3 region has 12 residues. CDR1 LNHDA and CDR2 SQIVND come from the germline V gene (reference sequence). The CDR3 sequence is CASTPGDVAQHF. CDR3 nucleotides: TGTGCCAGTACCCCAGGGGACGTGGCCCAGCATTTT.

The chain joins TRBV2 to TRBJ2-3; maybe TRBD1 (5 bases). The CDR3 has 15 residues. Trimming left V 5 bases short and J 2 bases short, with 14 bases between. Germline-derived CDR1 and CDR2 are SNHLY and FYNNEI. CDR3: CASSPVTGNTDTQYF. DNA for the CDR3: TGTGCCAGCAGTCCTGTAACAGGTAACACAGATACGCAGTATTTT.

The CDR3 region has the DNA TGTGCCAGCAGCCAAAGGGCCGGGGAGCTGTTTTTT. This translates into CASSQRAGELFF. The rearrangement uses TRBV11-3 and TRBJ2-2; D not certain. CDR1 SGHNT and CDR2 YENEEA come from the germline V gene. The CDR3 has 12 residues. The V end was cut by 5 bases, the J end by 6 bases, with 7 bases between.

CDR3 sequence reads: CASSLAGGTGNYEQYF. In DNA form, the CDR3 reads TGTGCCAGCAGCTTAGCCGGGGGGACAGGGAACTACGAGCAGTACTTC. This chain joins TRBV7-9 and TRBJ2-7; 9 bases align to TRBD1. Per germline, CDR1 SEHNR and CDR2 FQNEAQ (reference sequence). Trimming at V came to 0 bases and at J to 3 bases, leaving 6 bases not matched to a gene. This CDR3 comprises 16 residues. Full variable domain (outside the CDR3, taken from reference TRBV7-9 and TRBJ2-7): DTGVSQNPRHKITKRGQNVTFRCDPISEHNRLYWYRQTLGQGPEFLTYFQNEAQLEKSRLLSDRFSAERPKGSFSTLEIQRTEQGDSAMYLCASSLAGGTGNYEQYFGPGTRLTVT.

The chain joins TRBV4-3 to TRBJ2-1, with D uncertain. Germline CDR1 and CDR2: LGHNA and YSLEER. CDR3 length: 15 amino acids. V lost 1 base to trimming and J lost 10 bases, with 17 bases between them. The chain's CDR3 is CASSQGMGARKEQFF. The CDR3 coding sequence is TGCGCCAGCAGCCAAGGGATGGGCGCAAGAAAAGAGCAGTTCTTC.

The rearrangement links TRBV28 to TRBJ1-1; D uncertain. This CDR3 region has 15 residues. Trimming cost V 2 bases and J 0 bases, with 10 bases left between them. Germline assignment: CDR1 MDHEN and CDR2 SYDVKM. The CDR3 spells CASSLTARMNTEAFF. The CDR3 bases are TGTGCCAGCAGTTTAACCGCGCGCATGAACACTGAAGCTTTCTTT.

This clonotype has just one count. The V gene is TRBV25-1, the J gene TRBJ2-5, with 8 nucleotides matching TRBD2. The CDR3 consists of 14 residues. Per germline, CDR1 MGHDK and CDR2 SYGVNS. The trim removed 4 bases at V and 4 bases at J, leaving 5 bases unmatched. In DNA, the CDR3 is TGTGCCAGCAGTGGGGGACTAGAAGGAGAGACCCAGTACTTC. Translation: CASSGGLEGETQYF.

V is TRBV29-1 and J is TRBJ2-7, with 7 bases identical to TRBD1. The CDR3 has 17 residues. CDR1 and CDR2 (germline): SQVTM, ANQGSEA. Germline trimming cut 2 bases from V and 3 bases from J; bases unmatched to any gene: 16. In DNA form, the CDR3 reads TGCAGCGTTGAAACTCAGGGTGTAAAGGGGGCGGGCTACGAGCAGTACTTC. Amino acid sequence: CSVETQGVKGAGYEQYF.

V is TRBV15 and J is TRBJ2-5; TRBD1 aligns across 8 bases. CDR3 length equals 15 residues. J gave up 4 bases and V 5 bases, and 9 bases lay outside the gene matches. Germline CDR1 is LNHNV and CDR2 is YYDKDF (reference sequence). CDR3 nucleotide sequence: TGTGCCACCAGCTCCAGAGGACAGGGAGGAGAGACCCAGTACTTC. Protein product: CATSSRGQGGETQYF. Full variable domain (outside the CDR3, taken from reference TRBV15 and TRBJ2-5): DAMVIQNPRYQVTQFGKPVTLSCSQTLNHNVMYWYQQKSSQAPKLLFHYYDKDFNNEADTPDNFQSRRPNTSFCFLDIRSPGLGDTAMYLCATSSRGQGGETQYFGPGTRLLVL.

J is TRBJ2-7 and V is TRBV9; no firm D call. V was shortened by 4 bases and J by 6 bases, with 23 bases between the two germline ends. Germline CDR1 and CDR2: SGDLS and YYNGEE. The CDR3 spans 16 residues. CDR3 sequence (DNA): TGTGCCAGCAGCCCCTTCCAGGACGCCTCTTCGGGCGAGCAGTACTTC. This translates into CASSPFQDASSGEQYF.

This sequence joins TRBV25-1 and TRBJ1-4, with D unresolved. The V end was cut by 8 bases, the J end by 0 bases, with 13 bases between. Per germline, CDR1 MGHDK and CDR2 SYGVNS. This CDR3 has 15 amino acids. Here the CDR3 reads CASAGGIATNEKLFF. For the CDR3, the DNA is TGTGCCAGCGCCGGAGGAATTGCAACTAATGAAAAACTGTTTTTT.